This T cell receptor beta chain was identified in a study of cytomegalovirus exposure and HLA in healthy donors (dated by TCRdb to 2016 to 2017). Regarding the research as a whole: The 500 to 800 repertoires of the first cohort and the 110 or so validation repertoires were produced on the same platform, according to a later analysis. The study aimed to test whether cataloging public T cell receptors could reveal signatures of past pathogen exposure. Besides the first cohort of more than 650 subjects, a separate validation cohort made up of 90 to 150 different subjects was used. High-throughput TCR immunosequencing, statistical association of individual TCRs with disease status, and machine learning were combined to predict cytomegalovirus infection status. What the work shows at the level of the full study, not this receptor alone: The authors suggested that the approach could potentially be generalized to other disease states and immunological phenotypes. Most TCR sequences were observed very rarely across donors, whereas some public TCRs were present in many individuals. The classifier was reported to diagnose cytomegalovirus status with high specificity and sensitivity in both the original and validation cohorts. A later analysis found that TCRs clustered in the first cohort also tended to co-occur in the roughly 120 validation repertoires, with more than 90% of cluster scores above 0. A later analysis had no HLA typing for the validation cohort, so co-occurrence there was scored across all 110 or so repertoires. In vitro tests confirmed that a few of the cytomegalovirus-associated TCR beta chains recognize cytomegalovirus antigens. The study gave a list of some 150 TCR beta chains associated with cytomegalovirus.

Separate from the roughly 650-subject first cohort, the validation cohort of roughly 130 subjects was the group to which the donors belonged. The protocol used for the library was the immunoSEQ multiplex PCR assay. The authors' analysis ran thus. A statistical classification framework was developed to diagnose cytomegalovirus status using the catalog of TCR beta chain sequences. In its TCRdb copy, this immuneACCESS table keeps in-frame sequences only and misses some clones. Where compared with another copy, unresolved V genes explain less than half of these, and the others have no known cause. For V, J and clone size, that table is used; D and trimming come from the DNA. The sample has about 200,000 clones on record, roughly three quarters of them singletons. The leading ten clones occupy 0.95% to 1.5% of the sample. CDR1 is given as GTSNPN and CDR2 as SVGIG, both from the germline V gene (reference sequence). The CDR3 runs 14 residues from the cysteine to the phenylalanine. Only the CDR3 part of the read is kept: 42 bases, read in frame from the first base. V is cut back by 8 bases and J by 1 base, with 7 bases in the junction unmatched.

Notes on this clone: It has no known antigen specificity. Base-call qualities are not available, and no considerably larger clone is one nucleotide away.

Rearrangement joined TRBV30 to TRBJ2-2, with 7 bases aligning to TRBD1. Sequenced material: PBMCs. This clonotype was sampled from a young woman in good health and CMV-seronegative. Read as DNA, the sequence is TGTGCCCAGAAGACAGGGATGAACACCGGGGAGCTGTTTTTT. It specifies CAQKTGMNTGELFF.